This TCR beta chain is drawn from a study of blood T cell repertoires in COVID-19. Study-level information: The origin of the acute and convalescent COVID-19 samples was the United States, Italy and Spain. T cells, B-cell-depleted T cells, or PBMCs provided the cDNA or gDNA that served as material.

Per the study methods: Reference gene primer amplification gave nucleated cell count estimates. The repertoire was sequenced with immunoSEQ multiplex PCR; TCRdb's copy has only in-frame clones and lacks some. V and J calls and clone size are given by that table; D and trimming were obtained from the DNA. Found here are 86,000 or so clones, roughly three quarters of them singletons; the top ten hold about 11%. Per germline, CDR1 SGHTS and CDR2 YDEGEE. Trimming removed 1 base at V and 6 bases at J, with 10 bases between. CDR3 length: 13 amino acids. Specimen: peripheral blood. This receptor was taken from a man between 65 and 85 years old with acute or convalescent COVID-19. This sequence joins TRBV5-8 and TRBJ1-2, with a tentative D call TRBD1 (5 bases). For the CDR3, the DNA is TGTGCCAGCAGCTTGACAGGAACCCATGGCTACACCTTC. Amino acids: CASSLTGTHGYTF.